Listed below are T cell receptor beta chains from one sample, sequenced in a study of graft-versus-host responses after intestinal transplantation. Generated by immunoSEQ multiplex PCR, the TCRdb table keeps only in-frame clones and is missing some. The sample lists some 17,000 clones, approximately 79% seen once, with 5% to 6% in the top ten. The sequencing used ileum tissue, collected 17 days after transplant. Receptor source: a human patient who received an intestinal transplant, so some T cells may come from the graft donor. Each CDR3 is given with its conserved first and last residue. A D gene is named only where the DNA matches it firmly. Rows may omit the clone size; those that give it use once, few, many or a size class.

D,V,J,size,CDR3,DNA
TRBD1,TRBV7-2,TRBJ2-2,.,CASSLGQGAPPGELFF,TGTGCCAGCAGCTTGGGACAGGGGGCGCCCCCCGGGGAGCTGTTTTTT
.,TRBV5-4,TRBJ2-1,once,CASSPTSPNEQFF,TGTGCCAGCAGCCCGACTAGTCCCAATGAGCAGTTCTTC
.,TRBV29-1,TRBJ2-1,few,CSAGGLTVTGNEQFF,TGCAGCGCCGGGGGGCTAACAGTTACTGGAAATGAGCAGTTCTTC
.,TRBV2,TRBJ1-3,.,CASSERTAHYGNTIYF,TGTGCCAGCAGTGAGAGGACAGCCCATTACGGAAACACCATATATTTT
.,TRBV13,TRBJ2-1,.,CASSFPGKSGNEQFF,TGTGCCAGCAGCTTCCCGGGAAAGAGTGGGAATGAGCAGTTCTTC
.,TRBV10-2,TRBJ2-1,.,CASSEFSPAYEQFF,TGCGCCAGCAGTGAGTTTTCCCCTGCATATGAGCAGTTCTTC
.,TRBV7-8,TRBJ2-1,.,CASSPLRPGNSHNEQFF,TGTGCCAGCAGCCCCCTTCGTCCCGGGAACAGTCACAATGAGCAGTTCTTC
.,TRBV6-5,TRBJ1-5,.,CASSYRSNQPQHF,TGTGCCAGCAGTTATAGGAGCAATCAGCCCCAGCATTTT
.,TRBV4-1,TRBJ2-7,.,CASSQDLGYEQYF,TGCGCCAGCAGCCAAGATCTAGGGTACGAGCAGTACTTC
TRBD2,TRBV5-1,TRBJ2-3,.,CASSAWGLAGGADTQYF,TGCGCCAGCAGCGCCTGGGGACTAGCGGGAGGGGCAGATACGCAGTATTTT
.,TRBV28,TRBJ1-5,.,CASSLMGNQPQHF,TGTGCCAGCAGTTTGATGGGCAATCAGCCCCAGCATTTT
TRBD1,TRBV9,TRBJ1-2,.,CASSVATGVGYTF,TGTGCCAGCAGCGTAGCTACAGGGGTGGGCTACACCTTC
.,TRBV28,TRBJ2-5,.,CASKSNMGRQYF,TGTGCCAGCAAGAGTAATATGGGACGGCAGTACTTC
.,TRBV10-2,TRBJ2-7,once,CASSRTEDRYEQYF,TGCGCCAGCAGTCGGACGGAAGACCGCTACGAGCAGTACTTC
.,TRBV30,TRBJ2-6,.,CAWRWSGANVLTF,TGTGCCTGGAGGTGGTCTGGGGCCAACGTCCTGACTTTC
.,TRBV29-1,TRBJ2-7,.,CSVETPNYEQYF,TGCAGCGTTGAAACTCCAAACTACGAGCAGTACTTC
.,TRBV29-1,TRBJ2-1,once,CSVVTGEQFF,TGCAGCGTTGTAACGGGCGAGCAGTTCTTC
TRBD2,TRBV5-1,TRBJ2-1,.,CASSFHGAGTSNNEQFF,TGCGCCAGCAGCTTCCACGGCGCCGGGACTAGCAACAATGAGCAGTTCTTC
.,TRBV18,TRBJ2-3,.,CASSLADTQYF,TGTGCCAGCTCCTTAGCAGATACGCAGTATTTT
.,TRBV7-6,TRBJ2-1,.,CASSLEAGPRTYNEQFF,TGTGCCAGCAGCTTAGAGGCAGGGCCCCGCACCTACAATGAGCAGTTCTTC
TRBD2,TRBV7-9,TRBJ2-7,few,CASSLLTSGSPEQYF,TGTGCCAGCAGCTTATTAACTAGCGGGAGTCCCGAGCAGTACTTC
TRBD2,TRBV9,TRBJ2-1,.,CASREGPYNEQFF,TGTGCCAGTCGGGAGGGCCCCTACAATGAGCAGTTCTTC
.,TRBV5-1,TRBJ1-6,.,CASSLGRGINSPLHF,TGCGCCAGCAGCTTGGGTAGGGGAATTAATTCACCCCTCCACTTT
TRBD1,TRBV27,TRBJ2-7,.,CASSFLTRGRGKEQYF,TGTGCCAGCAGTTTCCTAACCAGGGGGCGAGGCAAAGAGCAGTACTTC
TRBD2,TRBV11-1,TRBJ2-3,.,CASSRTGLAADTQYF,TGTGCCAGCAGCCGGACGGGACTAGCGGCAGATACGCAGTATTTT